This T cell receptor (beta chain) originates from a study of shared clonotypes between healthy human individuals. Study findings and constraints: A few donors had about 5% of their naive CD4 clonotypes in common.

Researchers reported that CD8 memory united CD45RO+ cells with CCR7-negative CD45RA+ TemRA cells. A note on this clone: The antigen remains unidentified.

At deep level, the assay was performed. Sorted-subset replicate PCR reactions were performed with approximately 180 ng DNA, corresponding to roughly 27,000 T cell genomes. TCRdb's table, derived via immunoSEQ multiplex PCR, lists solely in-frame clones and lacks some. The sample comprises roughly 720,000 clones, 90% of which are singletons, and 34% rests with the top ten. Material: memory CD8+ T cells from PBMCs. Subset in this sample: CD45RO+ cells pooled with CCR7-negative TemRA cells. The receptor comes from a young man in good health. Some clones in this sample may be carry-over from other donors' samples.

This CDR3 reads CASSIRQGSSYEQYF. DNA for the CDR3: TGTGCCAGCAGTATACGGCAGGGTAGTTCCTACGAGCAGTACTTC. The rearrangement links TRBV6-6 to TRBJ2-7; the D gene is possibly TRBD1 (5 bases). Germline V gene lookup returns CDR1 MNHNY and CDR2 SVGAGI (reference sequence). The CDR3 consists of 15 residues. With 5 bases removed from V and 1 base from J, the gap between germline ends came to 15 bases.